The T cell receptor (beta chain) under discussion was sequenced for a study of cytomegalovirus exposure and HLA in healthy donors. Trimming removed 1 base from V and 4 bases from J; junction bases left unmatched: 0. This CDR3 has 15 residues. Germline lookup yields CDR1 MNHNS and CDR2 SASEGT. Both 60 Vbeta primers and 13 Jbeta primers went into the PCR. TCRdb keeps only in-frame clones here, not all; method: immunoSEQ multiplex PCR. The sample contains 140,000 to 150,000 clones, just under 75% of which appear only once. This clonotype was obtained from a woman aged 18 to 35 in good health and CMV-seronegative. Source material: PBMCs. The chain has TRBV6-1 and TRBJ2-3, with 12 bases fitting TRBD2. CDR3 loop: CASSEGLAGADTQYF. The CDR3 coding sequence is TGTGCCAGCAGTGAAGGACTAGCGGGAGCAGATACGCAGTATTTT.